This T cell receptor (beta chain) stems from a study of shared clonotypes between healthy human individuals. Study results and caveats: Clonotypes shared by all four sorted-subset donors had higher generation probabilities than non-shared clonotypes.

The table came from immunoSEQ multiplex PCR; TCRdb's copy has only in-frame clones and leaves some out. The sample includes under 2,000,000 clones, less than 95% of them seen just once. Worth noting for this clone: Its antigen is unknown.

Naivety among CD8 cells was defined by CD45RO negativity and positive CCR7 selection, thereby excluding terminally differentiated effector memory CD45RA+ cells. Material: naive CD8+ T cells sorted from blood. This TCR came from a man younger than 35 in good health.

The CDR3, as DNA: TGTGCCAGCAGCTTGGTAGTGAGCACAGATACGCAGTATTTT. Its translation is CASSLVVSTDTQYF. This chain uses TRBV11-2 with TRBJ2-3; D gene uncertain. CDR1 and CDR2 (germline): SGHAT, FQNNGV. Trimming left V 3 bases short and J 0 bases short, with 7 bases between. CDR3 length: 14 amino acids.